This TCR beta chain was captured by sequencing in a study of shared clonotypes between healthy human individuals. Study-wide background: Aged 18 to 49, the donors were two women and three men. Researchers assigned three CD4 naive, three CD4 memory, two CD8 naive and one CD8 memory plate to each donor.

Sequencing was performed with immunoSEQ multiplex PCR; in TCRdb, only in-frame clones are kept and a portion is missing. The sample has over a million clones; around 98.5% are singletons. As concerns this clone: Within the sample, other DNA sequences also encode this same CDR3.

This CDR3 region has 15 residues. Germline loops: CDR1 KGHSH, CDR2 LQKENI. With V trimmed by 3 bases and J by 6 bases, 4 bases remained unmatched. The sample consisted of naive CD4+ T cells sorted from blood. Specified subset: CD45RA+ positively selected. The chain is built from TRBV18 and TRBJ2-1, with 11 bases matching TRBD1. This receptor was obtained from a man under 40 in good health. CDR3 loop: CASSPTGQGGNEQFF. CDR3 DNA: TGTGCCAGCTCACCGACGGGACAGGGGGGCAATGAGCAGTTCTTC.